The present T cell receptor (beta chain) was sequenced within a study of blood T cell repertoires in COVID-19. Study information: Sites in the United States, Italy and Spain provided acute and convalescent COVID-19 samples. T cells, B-cell-depleted T cells, or PBMCs supplied cDNA or gDNA.

This clone was counted between two and nine times. Original analysis: Amplification from reference gene primers served as the basis for estimated nucleated cell counts. Assay: immunoSEQ multiplex PCR; the TCRdb copy retains only in-frame clones and omits some. V and J calls and clone size come straight from that table; D and trimming were deduced from the DNA. This sample has roughly 40,000 clones; over 75% occur once, and the top ten carry 9.5% to 15%. The CDR3 has 17 amino acids. The germline V and J ends were trimmed by 2 bases and 0 bases, with 14 bases remaining between them. CDR1 LGHNA and CDR2 YSLEER come from the germline V gene.

This clonotype originated in a human donor in a cohort sampled during active COVID-19. The sequenced sample was peripheral blood. This chain uses TRBV4-3 with TRBJ1-5, with a possible D match to TRBD1 (5 bases). CDR3 sequence (DNA): TGCGCCAGCAGCCAAACCCTGACAGAGTATAGCAATCAGCCCCAGCATTTT. It is translated as CASSQTLTEYSNQPQHF.